The 27 T cell receptor beta chains below were found in one sample sequenced in a study of memory CD4+ T cells and cytomegalovirus serostatus. Single viable CD3+CD4+CD8-CD45RO+ cells were sorted as the memory CD4+ T cells. Libraries were prepared by immunoSEQ multiplex PCR; TCRdb keeps only in-frame clonotypes and omits some of them. The data contain 25,000 to 35,000 clones, about four fifths of them seen just once; the ten biggest clones take up 0.68%. The sequenced material came from memory CD4+ T cells from blood. The receptors were gathered from an adult in good health and CMV-seronegative.

This chain joins TRBV6-5 and TRBJ1-4; no firm D call. Trimming cost V 1 base and J 0 bases, with 6 bases left between them. This CDR3 has 15 residues. Looked up from germline, CDR1 is MNHEY and CDR2 is SVGAGI. CDR3 nucleotide sequence: TGTGCCAGCAGTTACTTTTCCGCAACTAATGAAAAACTGTTTTTT. It is translated as CASSYFSATNEKLFF.

CDR3 sequence (DNA): TGTGCCAGCAGCCGGACAGGGGGCAGCGATCAGCCCCAGCATTTT. It translates to CASSRTGGSDQPQHF. The chain employs TRBV9 and TRBJ1-5; 11 bases are shared with TRBD1. Per the germline V gene, CDR1 is SGDLS and CDR2 is YYNGEE. The V gene end was trimmed by 4 bases and the J gene end by 5 bases; junction bases not matched to a gene: 5. The CDR3 spans 15 residues.

V usage is TRBV27 and J usage is TRBJ1-5, with 7 positions matching TRBD1. The J segment lost 4 bases and the V segment lost 4 bases, leaving 7 bases of the junction unmatched. The CDR3 is 15 amino acids. Germline-derived CDR1 and CDR2 are MNHEY and SMNVEV (reference sequence). The CDR3 reads CASSSRDSVNQPQHF. In DNA form, the CDR3 reads TGTGCCAGCAGTTCCCGGGACAGCGTAAATCAGCCCCAGCATTTT.

This clone has more than one count but fewer than ten. The rearrangement uses TRBV6-1 and TRBJ1-1; D call uncertain. The CDR3 totals 15 residues. The V end was cut by 2 bases, the J end by 0 bases, with 10 bases between. CDR1 and CDR2 (germline): MNHNS, SASEGT. The CDR3 spells CASSESTPLNTEAFF. The CDR3 DNA follows: TGTGCCAGCAGTGAATCTACACCTCTGAACACTGAAGCTTTCTTT.

The chain is built from TRBV19 and TRBJ2-5; no reliable D call. The V gene lost 3 bases and the J gene lost 5 bases, with 16 bases spanning the gap. The CDR3 sequence is 15 residues long. Germline CDR1 and CDR2: LNHDA and SQIVND (reference sequence). CDR3 sequence reads: CASSIGYLTGETQYF. CDR3 sequence (DNA): TGTGCCAGTAGTATCGGCTATCTGACTGGGGAGACCCAGTACTTC.

The chain recombines TRBV5-6 with TRBJ2-7; D call uncertain. This CDR3 contains 16 residues. Germline CDR1 is SGHDT and CDR2 is YYEEEE. Trimming left V 5 bases short and J 2 bases short, with 20 bases between. CDR3 nucleotide sequence: TGTGCCAGCAGGATTGGTAACCCACAAAGACCCTACGAGCAGTACTTC. It translates to CASRIGNPQRPYEQYF. The full variable domain, its missing parts supplied by reference TRBV5-6 and TRBJ2-7, is DAGVTQSPTHLIKTRGQQVTLRCSPKSGHDTVSWYQQALGQGPQFIFQYYEEEERQRGNFPDRFSGHQFPNYSSELNVNALLLGDSALYLCASRIGNPQRPYEQYFGPGTRLTVT.

The V and J genes are TRBV7-2 and TRBJ2-7, with unresolved D. Per germline, CDR1 SGHTA and CDR2 FQGNSA. CDR3 size: 14 residues. Trimming cost V 1 base and J 2 bases, with 9 bases left between them. The CDR3 nucleotides read TGTGCCAGCAGCTTAGGCGCATTGGCCTACGAGCAGTACTTC. Amino acids: CASSLGALAYEQYF.

This chain connects TRBV5-1 to TRBJ2-1; D not resolved. V lost 0 bases, J lost 1 base, and 8 bases lay in between. CDR1 is SGHRS, CDR2 YFSETQ, per germline. The CDR3 spans 15 residues. CDR3 DNA sequence: TGCGCCAGCAGCTTGGGGGATACTTCCTACAATGAGCAGTTCTTC. As protein: CASSLGDTSYNEQFF.

The chain carries TRBV19 and TRBJ1-5, with D possibly being TRBD1 (6 bases). This CDR3 comprises 15 residues. The V gene's germline CDR1 is LNHDA and CDR2 SQIVND (reference sequence). V was trimmed by 5 bases and J by 0 bases, leaving 11 bases between them. The CDR3 DNA reads as TGTGCCAGTAGTGAGGACAGATTTAGCAATCAGCCCCAGCATTTT. This translates into CASSEDRFSNQPQHF.

This clone was observed a handful of times. This chain uses TRBV6-1 with TRBJ1-4; D is ambiguous. The germline V gene encodes CDR1 MNHNS and CDR2 SASEGT. V was pared by 10 bases and J by 8 bases, with 20 bases between. The CDR3 covers 14 residues. The CDR3 coding sequence is TGTGCCACACGACGGCAGGATAGTGGAGAAAAACTGTTTTTT. Its translation: CATRRQDSGEKLFF.

The J gene is TRBJ2-7, the V gene TRBV6-6, with a possible D match to TRBD2 (6 bases). Trimming took off 5 bases at V and 4 bases at J, with 9 bases between the two ends. Germline lookup yields CDR1 MNHNY and CDR2 SVGAGI (reference sequence). The CDR3 sequence is 12 residues long. CDR3 nucleotides: TGTGCCAGCAGTGAGGAGGGTTACGAGCAGTACTTC. Translating gives CASSEEGYEQYF.

The CDR3 region is CASSFDSNQPQHF. DNA of the CDR3: TGTGCCAGCAGTTTCGATAGCAATCAGCCCCAGCATTTT. The chain combines TRBV27 with TRBJ1-5; no firm D call. Germline lookup yields CDR1 MNHEY and CDR2 SMNVEV (reference sequence). This CDR3 has 13 amino acids. Trimming removed 3 bases at V and 0 bases at J, with 3 bases between.

The rearrangement uses TRBV6-1 and TRBJ2-7; TRBD1 aligns across 8 bases. The junction had 8 bases not matched to a gene; V was cut back by 7 bases and J by 3 bases. CDR1 MNHNS and CDR2 SASEGT come from the germline V gene. The CDR3 contains 14 residues. The CDR3 nucleotides read TGTGCCAGCACCAGAAACGACAGGGGCTACGAGCAGTACTTC. This codes for CASTRNDRGYEQYF.

This clone appeared a few times. The chain combines TRBV18 with TRBJ2-5; D is unresolved. Germline assignment: CDR1 KGHSH and CDR2 LQKENI. V lost 2 bases to trimming and J lost 5 bases, with 12 bases between them. CDR3 size: 14 residues. CDR3: CASSPTTIGETQYF. In nucleotides, the CDR3 is TGTGCCAGCTCACCAACCACGATCGGTGAGACCCAGTACTTC.

This clone was observed once. The CDR3: CASSVGGWNTEAFF. The CDR3 region has the DNA TGTGCCAGCAGCGTAGGGGGGTGGAACACTGAAGCTTTCTTT. The rearrangement links TRBV9 to TRBJ1-1; possibly TRBD1 for D (5 bases). The CDR3 is made up of 14 amino acids. CDR1 and CDR2 (germline): SGDLS, YYNGEE. Trimming stripped 0 bases from V and 1 base from J, with 7 bases between. The entire variable domain, with the rest obtained from reference TRBV9 and TRBJ1-1, is as follows: DSGVTQTPKHLITATGQRVTLRCSPRSGDLSVYWYQQSLDQGLQFLIQYYNGEERAKGNILERFSAQQFPDLHSELNLSSLELGDSALYFCASSVGGWNTEAFFGQGTRLTVV.

The chain employs TRBV7-2 and TRBJ2-5; 7 bases are a match to TRBD1. Germline V CDR1 and CDR2: SGHTA, FQGNSA. The CDR3 totals 17 residues. The V gene end was trimmed by 1 base and the J gene end by 5 bases; junction bases not matched to a gene: 13. In DNA form, the CDR3 reads TGTGCCAGCAGCTTAGGCCCCATTAACAGGGGCTATGAGACCCAGTACTTC. This codes for CASSLGPINRGYETQYF.

This clone has just one count. The gene calls are TRBV6-1 and TRBJ2-7, with D possibly matching TRBD2 (5 bases). Germline V gene lookup returns CDR1 MNHNS and CDR2 SASEGT. V lost 7 bases and J 1 base, leaving 17 bases between the germline ends. The CDR3 loop spans 15 amino acids. The CDR3 DNA sequence: TGTGCCAGCATTAGAGGGCCAGGAAGGTCCTACGAGCAGTACTTC. It translates to CASIRGPGRSYEQYF.

The chain couples TRBV7-9 to TRBJ1-1, with D unresolved. Germline assignment: CDR1 SEHNR and CDR2 FQNEAQ (reference sequence). V was shortened by 0 bases and J by 2 bases, with 7 bases between the two germline ends. This CDR3 is 14 amino acids long. The CDR3 loop reads CASSLAAGNTEAFF. The CDR3 DNA follows: TGTGCCAGCAGCTTAGCGGCAGGCAACACTGAAGCTTTCTTT.

The genes are TRBV27 and TRBJ1-4, with a weak D call TRBD1 (5 bases). The CDR3 totals 14 residues. V was clipped by 2 bases and J by 5 bases, with 9 bases between them. Germline CDR1 is MNHEY and CDR2 is SMNVEV (reference sequence). CDR3 protein: CASSLETGNEKLFF. The DNA of the CDR3 is TGTGCCAGCAGTTTAGAAACAGGAAATGAAAAACTGTTTTTT.

The rearrangement uses TRBV27 and TRBJ1-2; no definite D call. The CDR3 has 14 amino acids. From germline, CDR1 is MNHEY and CDR2 SMNVEV (reference sequence). Between the trimmed V and J ends, which lost 4 bases and 4 bases, there was a span of 13 bases. Here the CDR3 reads CASSSHKGSYGYTF. CDR3 nucleotides: TGTGCCAGCAGTTCACACAAGGGCAGCTATGGCTACACCTTC.

V usage is TRBV19 and J usage is TRBJ2-6; D not certain. CDR1 and CDR2 from the germline V gene are LNHDA and SQIVND (reference sequence). CDR3 length: 18 amino acids. V was clipped by 3 bases and J by 2 bases, with 17 bases between them. Here the CDR3 reads CASSIPGRLMAGANVLTF. Here the CDR3 DNA reads TGTGCCAGTAGTATTCCAGGCAGGCTTATGGCTGGGGCCAACGTCCTGACTTTC.

The chain uses TRBV15 and TRBJ1-5; D is ambiguous. The V end was cut by 1 base, the J end by 4 bases, with 8 bases between. CDR1 and CDR2 from the germline V gene are LNHNV and YYDKDF (reference sequence). The CDR3 has 14 amino acids. CDR3 region: CATSRVTANQPQHF. The CDR3 coding sequence is TGTGCCACCAGCAGAGTTACAGCAAATCAGCCCCAGCATTTT.

About this clone itself: Relative to the germline gene, one junction end is altered; a read error may explain this. The genes are TRBV7-7 and TRBJ2-2; either TRBD1 or TRBD2 may fit D (5 bases each). The germline gives CDR1 SSHAT, CDR2 FNYEAQ (reference sequence). The CDR3 length is 14 residues. The CDR3 reads CASSSGRNTGELFF. In nucleotides, the CDR3 is TGTGCTAGCAGCTCGGGACGAAACACCGGGGAGCTGTTTTTT.

The chain links TRBV5-6 to TRBJ2-2, with D possibly called TRBD1 or TRBD2 (5 bases each). Per the germline V gene, CDR1 is SGHDT and CDR2 is YYEEEE. V was pared by 4 bases and J by 4 bases, with 8 bases between. CDR3 size: 13 residues. As DNA, the CDR3 is TGTGCCAGCAGCCCGGGGCTCACCGGGGAGCTGTTTTTT. It encodes CASSPGLTGELFF.

DNA for the CDR3: TGTGCCAGCAGCTCTAAACAGCCTATGAACACTGAAGCTTTCTTT. Its translation is CASSSKQPMNTEAFF. The chain combines TRBV5-4 with TRBJ1-1; the D is unclear. The CDR3 is 15 residues long. V lost 3 bases to trimming and J lost 0 bases, with 12 bases between them. The germline V gene has CDR1 SGHNT and CDR2 YYREEE (reference sequence).

The CDR3 reads CASSLSPSGGATDTQYF. CDR3 coding DNA: TGTGCCAGCAGCTTGTCTCCTAGCGGGGGGGCAACAGATACGCAGTATTTT. The chain joins TRBV5-4 to TRBJ2-3; 12 bases map to TRBD2. The length of the CDR3 is 17 residues. Germline V CDR1 and CDR2: SGHNT, YYREEE (reference sequence). V shed 1 base and J 3 bases; nucleotides not matched to a gene: 6.

The chain couples TRBV10-3 to TRBJ2-1; TRBD1 is a possible D gene (5 bases). The germline V gene has CDR1 ENHRY and CDR2 SYGVKD. V lost 3 bases and J lost 6, with 9 bases in between. The CDR3 is 13 amino acids. CDR3 protein: CAISEDSGNEQFF. Here the CDR3 DNA reads TGTGCCATCAGTGAAGACAGTGGCAATGAGCAGTTCTTC.